These 13 T cell receptor beta chains share one sample of origin, sequenced in a study of cytomegalovirus exposure and HLA in healthy donors. TCRdb keeps only in-frame clones here, not all; method: immunoSEQ multiplex PCR. Of fewer than 85,000 clones in the sample, around 96% were seen once. Sequenced sample: PBMCs. These TCRs come from a young woman in good health and CMV-seronegative.

The V gene is TRBV29-1, the J gene TRBJ2-7; TRBD2 matches 8 bases. The CDR3 loop spans 17 amino acids. Germline CDR1 SQVTM, CDR2 ANQGSEA. The CDR3 here is CRLRTTSGPPRNREQYF. CDR3 in DNA: TGCAGACTGCGGACCACTAGCGGACCCCCACGAAATCGGGAGCAGTACTTC.

The J gene is TRBJ2-7, the V gene TRBV7-6; 11 bases align to TRBD2. With V trimmed by 3 bases and J by 2 bases, 0 bases remained unmatched. CDR3 length: 14 amino acids. Per germline, CDR1 SGHVS and CDR2 FNYEAQ. CDR3 DNA: TGTGCCAGCAGCTTTAGCGGGAGGGCCTACGAGCAGTACTTC. Its translation: CASSFSGRAYEQYF.

V is TRBV12-5 and J is TRBJ2-2; TRBD1 aligns across 11 bases. Per germline, CDR1 LGHNT and CDR2 FRNRAP. Losses at the gene ends were 4 bases for V and 7 bases for J; bases not matched to a gene: 11. This CDR3 contains 17 residues. CDR3 DNA sequence: TGTGCTAGTGGTTCGGTGGACAGGGGGCGTACGGACGGGGAGCTGTTTTTT. Translated: CASGSVDRGRTDGELFF. The whole variable domain, filled in from reference TRBV12-5 and TRBJ2-2, reads DARVTQTPRHKVTEMGQEVTMRCQPILGHNTVFWYRQTMMQGLELLAYFRNRAPLDDSGMPKDRFSAEMPDATLATLKIQPSEPRDSAVYFCASGSVDRGRTDGELFFGEGSRLTVL.

This clone was detected only once. In DNA form, the CDR3 reads TGTGCCAGCAGTTTCGTGGGGGCAGGGGAGCTGTTTTTT. Its protein is CASSFVGAGELFF. The J gene is TRBJ2-2, the V gene TRBV27; possibly TRBD1 for D (6 bases). Germline assignment: CDR1 MNHEY and CDR2 SMNVEV (reference sequence). V was trimmed by 3 bases and J by 8 bases, leaving 10 bases between them. The CDR3 contains 13 residues.

The J gene is TRBJ1-3, the V gene TRBV27; TRBD1 might be the D (6 bases). Trimming took 5 bases from V and 12 from J, leaving 14 bases between them. CDR3 length: 12 amino acids. Germline loops: CDR1 MNHEY, CDR2 SMNVEV (reference sequence). CDR3 loop: CASSTTGTGIYF. The CDR3 bases are TGTGCCAGCAGTACAACAGGGACGGGCATATATTTT.

Note on this clone: Since no conserved phenylalanine or tryptophan closes the CDR3, a read error is the likely cause. No DNA is shown, since the ends of the CDR3 on it are uncertain; the CDR3 is the one TCRdb lists. The rearrangement joins TRBV6-1 to TRBJ1-5; the table's D call of TRBD1 was not tested on the DNA. Counting both end residues, the CDR3 totals 14 amino acids. Germline CDR1 MNHNS, CDR2 SASEGT. The CDR3 sequence: CASSAQEPGTPGFS.

The chain couples TRBV5-6 to TRBJ2-1; D is perhaps TRBD2 (6 bases). CDR1 is SGHDT, CDR2 YYEEEE, per germline. V lost 6 bases, J lost 7 bases, and 20 bases lay in between. The CDR3 totals 15 residues. CDR3 coding DNA: TGTGCCAGCACCCCGTGGGGACTCAACGAAAATGAGCAGTTCTTC. It yields the protein CASTPWGLNENEQFF.

This clone has just one count. The chain carries TRBV10-1 and TRBJ2-7, with a tentative D call TRBD2 (6 bases). V lost 0 bases and J lost 10, with 16 bases in between. CDR1 and CDR2 from the germline V gene are WNHNN and SYGVQD (reference sequence). The CDR3 sequence is 14 residues long. The CDR3 protein is CASSESMVAAPQYF. CDR3 coding DNA: TGCGCCAGCAGTGAGTCGATGGTAGCGGCCCCCCAGTACTTC.

This sequence joins TRBV5-8 and TRBJ2-2; D possibly corresponds to TRBD1 (6 bases). This CDR3 comprises 17 residues. The germline V gene encodes CDR1 SGHTS and CDR2 YDEGEE. The V gene lost 0 bases and the J gene lost 3 bases, with 15 bases spanning the gap. The chain's CDR3 is CASSLGNREPDTGELFF. Written as DNA, the CDR3 is TGTGCCAGCAGCTTGGGTAACAGGGAGCCGGACACCGGGGAGCTGTTTTTT.

Here the CDR3 reads CASSQNRESYTF. CDR3 nucleotide sequence: TGTGCCAGCAGTCAAAACAGGGAGAGCTACACCTTC. This chain links TRBV6-5 with TRBJ1-2; maybe TRBD1 (6 bases). From germline, CDR1 is MNHEY and CDR2 SVGAGI. The CDR3 is made up of 12 amino acids. V gave up 5 bases and J gave up 9 bases, with 13 bases separating them.

V and J are TRBV19 and TRBJ1-2; 7 nucleotides align to TRBD1. Per the germline V gene, CDR1 is LNHDA and CDR2 is SQIVND (reference sequence). V dropped 5 bases and J dropped 2; count of bases not matched to a gene: 5. The CDR3 runs to 14 residues. The chain's CDR3 is CASSPRQGNYGYTF. The CDR3 nucleotides read TGTGCCAGTAGTCCCCGACAGGGCAACTATGGCTACACCTTC.

This clone came up once. This chain uses TRBV6-5 with TRBJ2-3; no firm D call. This CDR3 has 15 amino acids. V was shortened by 3 bases and J by 0 bases, with 10 bases between the two germline ends. The V gene's germline CDR1 is MNHEY and CDR2 SVGAGI. CDR3: CASSYSYESTDTQYF. The CDR3 DNA reads TGTGCCAGCAGTTATTCGTATGAGAGCACAGATACGCAGTATTTT.

This rearrangement joins TRBV9 to TRBJ2-7; D is possibly TRBD2 (6 bases). The germline CDR1 and CDR2 sequences are SGDLS and YYNGEE. The length of the CDR3 is 15 residues. Trimming pared 4 bases from V and 0 bases from J, leaving 14 bases between. CDR3 sequence reads: CASSIKAGSSYEQYF. The DNA for the CDR3 is TGTGCCAGCAGCATTAAAGCCGGGAGCTCCTACGAGCAGTACTTC.